These 15 T cell receptor beta chains were all obtained from the same sample, sequenced in a study of tumor and adjacent non-tumor tissue in lung cancer. The library came from three nested PCR rounds adapted from ARM-PCR protocols. TCRdb processed the multiplex PCR reads anew with MiXCR; each CDR3 protein has one entry. The sample shows over 100,000 distinct CDR3 sequences, around 57% of them seen only once. RNA was extracted from bulk tissue without any cell sorting. The normal lung tissue was taken more than 3 cm from the tumor edge. The sequencing sample was made of distant non-tumor lung tissue. The receptors shown here come from a man aged 60-69 years with non-small cell lung cancer.

This clonotype was counted between two and nine times. A much larger clone lies one base from this, so it may be a read error. The chain uses TRBV29-1 and TRBJ1-2; tentative D call: TRBD1 (5 bases). Germline lookup yields CDR1 SQVTM and CDR2 ANQGSEA. Deletions cut 0 bases from V and 4 bases from J, with 15 bases between. The CDR3 spans 15 residues. In nucleotides, the CDR3 is TGCAGCGTTGAAGATCGGGGCAGCCGCTCCTATGGCTACACCTTC. Translating it yields CSVEDRGSRSYGYTF.

The chain joins TRBV29-1 to TRBJ2-2; D perhaps matches TRBD1 (5 bases). V was cut by 7 bases and J by 5 bases, with 11 bases left in between. Germline loops: CDR1 SQVTM, CDR2 ANQGSEA. The CDR3 totals 12 residues. DNA for the CDR3: TGCAGCGGGGGCGAGGCAACCGGGGAGCTGTTTTTT. Translation gives CSGGEATGELFF.

The chain links TRBV28 to TRBJ1-2; D remains ambiguous. Germline CDR1 reads MDHEN; CDR2 reads SYDVKM. Trimming took off 2 bases at V and 6 bases at J, with 16 bases between the two ends. CDR3 length: 15 amino acids. DNA for the CDR3: TGTGCCAGCAGTTTAGCTTCGAGGAGGCGGCATGGCTACACCTTC. Its protein product is CASSLASRRRHGYTF.

Notes on this clonotype: A much larger clone lies one base from this, so it may be a read error. This chain connects TRBV30 to TRBJ2-6; D is unresolved. The germline V gene has CDR1 GTSNPN and CDR2 SVGIG (reference sequence). Deletions cut 8 bases from V and 2 bases from J, with 10 bases between. This CDR3 region has 13 residues. This CDR3 reads CARSDPGANVLTF. DNA for the CDR3: TGTGCCAGGTCGGATCCTGGGGCCAACGTCCTGACTTTC.

This clonotype was picked up one time. A junction boundary mismatches the germline segment, possibly from a read error. This sequence joins TRBV6-5 and TRBJ2-2, with D possibly being TRBD2 (6 bases). The CDR3 is 16 amino acids. CDR1 is MNHEY, CDR2 SVGAGI, per germline. CDR3 residues: CTSSLGRPSGAGELFF. For the CDR3, the DNA is TGTACCAGCAGTTTGGGACGACCCTCGGGGGCCGGGGAGCTGTTTTTT.

Turning to this clonotype: This may be a read error, as it is one base from a much larger clone. This rearrangement joins TRBV20-1 to TRBJ2-7; 9 bases align to TRBD1. The trim removed 6 bases at V and 2 bases at J, leaving 8 bases unmatched. There are 14 residues in the CDR3. The germline V gene has CDR1 DFQATT and CDR2 SNEGSKA (reference sequence). Written as DNA, the CDR3 is TGCAGTGCGCATGTCACAGGGGGCGCCTACGAGCAGTACTTC. Its translation is CSAHVTGGAYEQYF.

This chain joins TRBV4-2 and TRBJ2-3; D is uncertain. V was shortened by 1 base and J by 10 bases, with 9 bases between the two germline ends. CDR1 is LGHNA and CDR2 is YNFKEQ in the germline V gene. The CDR3 length is 12 residues. The CDR3 DNA follows: TGTGCCAGCAGCCAAGGACATGCTTCGCAGTATTTT. It encodes CASSQGHASQYF.

This clonotype was seen repeatedly, ten times or more. The V call is TRBV6-5, the J call TRBJ2-7; weak D call: TRBD1 (6 bases). Germline V gives CDR1 MNHEY, CDR2 SVGAGI. The CDR3 loop spans 15 amino acids. V was shortened by 0 bases and J by 2 bases, with 11 bases between the two germline ends. The CDR3 DNA is TGTGCCAGCAGTTACTCAGCCCAGGGGCCCTACGAGCAGTACTTC. Translation gives CASSYSAQGPYEQYF.

This clonotype has a count of ten or more. The rearrangement links TRBV11-2 to TRBJ2-5; TRBD1 aligns across 7 bases. V gave up 5 bases and J gave up 0 bases; unmatched junction bases: 12. CDR3 length: 17 amino acids. CDR1 SGHAT and CDR2 FQNNGV come from the germline V gene. CDR3 amino acids: CASSPRKGAGYQETQYF. The CDR3 coding sequence is TGTGCCAGCAGCCCCCGGAAGGGGGCTGGGTACCAAGAGACCCAGTACTTC.

The chain uses TRBV20-1 and TRBJ2-1; perhaps TRBD1 as D (7 bases). This CDR3 is built from 15 residues. V was clipped by 0 bases and J by 4 bases, with 13 bases between them. Looked up from germline, CDR1 is DFQATT and CDR2 is SNEGSKA (reference sequence). In DNA form, the CDR3 reads TGCAGTGCTAGAGAGGCGGGACAGCTGTACAATGAGCAGTTCTTC. This translates into CSAREAGQLYNEQFF.

Turning to this clonotype: It may be a read error: a sequence one base away is much more abundant. The rearrangement uses TRBV5-6 and TRBJ2-2; 12 bases line up with TRBD2. The CDR3 extends over 15 amino acids. Looked up from germline, CDR1 is SGHDT and CDR2 is YYEEEE. DNA of the CDR3: TGTACCAGCAGTTCTAGCGGGGGGGCCGCCGGGGACCTGTTTTTT. Protein product: CTSSSSGGAAGDLFF.

About this clonotype itself: One junction end disagrees with the germline gene, perhaps due to a read error. CDR3 in DNA: TGTGCCAACAGCTTATCGGCGGACGATACTGAAGCTTTCTTT. It is translated as CANSLSADDTEAFF. The V call is TRBV11-1, the J call TRBJ1-1; D is uncertain. Germline V gives CDR1 SGHAT, CDR2 FQDESV (reference sequence). CDR3 length equals 14 residues.

Concerning this clonotype: A read error may account for a junction end that differs from germline. The chain links TRBV6-2 or TRBV6-3 to TRBJ1-5; 7 bases fit TRBD1. Germline V gene lookup returns CDR1 MNHEY and CDR2 SVGEGT. The CDR3 sequence is 17 residues long. The CDR3 spells CASSPCTGASGSQPLHF. The DNA of the CDR3 is TGTGCCAGCAGCCCATGTACAGGGGCCTCCGGCTCACAGCCCCTGCATTTT.

Points on this clonotype: Relative to the germline gene, one junction end is altered; a read error may explain this. CDR3 amino acids: CASSRTGMFQPQHF. The CDR3 region has the DNA TGTGCAAGCAGCAGGACAGGGATGTTTCAGCCCCAGCATTTT. This rearrangement joins TRBV6-2 or TRBV6-3 to TRBJ1-5, with 8 bases matching TRBD1. The CDR3 is 14 residues long. CDR1 is MNHEY, CDR2 SVGEGT, per germline.

This clonotype showed up just once. The chain carries TRBV30 and TRBJ2-5, with no clear D. The V end lost 5 bases, the J end lost 2 bases, and 12 bases lay between the germline ends. This CDR3 region has 13 residues. Germline V CDR1 and CDR2: GTSNPN, SVGIG (reference sequence). DNA of the CDR3: TGTGCCTGGGCGGCGGATACACAAGAGACCCAGTACTTC. It translates to CAWAADTQETQYF.